These 20 T cell receptor beta chains came from one sample sequenced in a study of blood T cell repertoires in COVID-19. The protocol was immunoSEQ multiplex PCR, while the TCRdb copy is restricted to in-frame clones and leaves out a portion. The sample lists over 200,000 clones, about 70% seen once, with about 3.5% in the top ten. The sequenced sample was peripheral blood. The origin of the receptors is a woman older than 75 with acute or convalescent COVID-19.

To note about this clone: Other nucleotide sequences from this sample produce the same CDR3. V gene TRBV5-1 combines with J gene TRBJ1-3; 8 positions agree with TRBD1. This CDR3 has 15 amino acids. Germline V gene lookup returns CDR1 SGHRS and CDR2 YFSETQ. V shed 2 bases, J shed 4 bases, and the junction held 5 bases outside the gene matches. The CDR3 bases are TGCGCCAGCAGCTTAGACAGGGGTTCCGGAAACACCATATATTTT. Translating it yields CASSLDRGSGNTIYF.

The chain joins TRBV6-2 or TRBV6-3 to TRBJ2-7; TRBD1 might be the D (6 bases). Germline V lookup: CDR1 MNHEY, CDR2 SVGEGT. Trimming pared 6 bases from V and 1 base from J, leaving 13 bases between. CDR3 length: 14 residues. DNA for the CDR3: TGTGCCAGCAGCGAAACAGGGCTTTCCTACGAGCAGTACTTC. This encodes CASSETGLSYEQYF.

The chain uses TRBV5-1 and TRBJ1-4, with TRBD1 as a possible D gene (6 bases). The length of the CDR3 is 15 residues. The germline V gene has CDR1 SGHRS and CDR2 YFSETQ. Trimming removed 4 bases at V and 6 bases at J, with 16 bases between. The CDR3 sequence: CASSLNPRQDEKLFF. The CDR3 DNA follows: TGCGCCAGCAGCCTAAACCCTCGACAGGATGAAAAACTGTTTTTT.

This clone appeared once. The chain joins TRBV3-1 (or the pseudogene TRBV3-2) to TRBJ1-1, with D perhaps matching TRBD1 (6 bases). Between the trimmed V and J ends, which lost 4 bases and 9 bases, there was a span of 12 bases. Per the germline V gene, CDR1 is LGHDT and CDR2 is YNNKEL (reference sequence). The CDR3 length is 12 residues. CDR3 DNA: TGTGCCAGCAGCCTATTTGACAGGAAAGCTTTCTTT. It codes for CASSLFDRKAFF.

The chain joins TRBV5-6 to TRBJ1-2; D ambiguous. The germline V and J ends were trimmed by 1 base and 6 bases, with 10 bases remaining between them. CDR1 is SGHDT, CDR2 YYEEEE, per germline. CDR3 length: 13 residues. The CDR3 here is CASSLRRRHGYTF. The CDR3 DNA follows: TGTGCCAGCAGCTTGCGCAGGCGTCATGGCTACACCTTC.

The chain couples TRBV6-5 to TRBJ2-1; 8 nucleotides align to TRBD1. J gave up 4 bases and V 4 bases, and 6 bases lay outside the gene matches. The V gene's germline CDR1 is MNHEY and CDR2 SVGAGI. This CDR3 has 15 amino acids. The CDR3 nucleotides read TGTGCCAGCAGTTCAGGACAGGGTCGATACAATGAGCAGTTCTTC. Protein product: CASSSGQGRYNEQFF.

The chain links TRBV2 to TRBJ1-1; tentatively, D is TRBD1 (6 bases). Trimming cost V 4 bases and J 10 bases, with 19 bases left between them. Germline V gene data show CDR1 as SNHLY and CDR2 as FYNNEI. The CDR3 loop spans 14 amino acids. The CDR3 nucleotides are TGTGCCAGCAGTGGAGTCCGGACAGCTTTACGAGCTTTCTTT. Protein sequence: CASSGVRTALRAFF.

This clone has more than one count but fewer than ten. The chain combines TRBV5-1 with TRBJ1-4; 9 bases are shared with TRBD1. The CDR3 sequence is 16 residues long. Germline assignment: CDR1 SGHRS and CDR2 YFSETQ. V lost 0 bases and J lost 8; bases outside the gene matches: 8. In DNA form, the CDR3 reads TGCGCCAGCAGCTTGGAACCGACAGGGGGAAAGGAAAAACTGTTTTTT. Translating gives CASSLEPTGGKEKLFF.

Here the CDR3 reads CASSLARGQQDTQYF. The CDR3 DNA reads TGTGCCAGCAGCTTAGCGCGGGGACAGCAAGATACGCAGTATTTT. The chain employs TRBV7-2 and TRBJ2-3, with a weak D call TRBD1 (7 bases). V dropped 0 bases and J dropped 5 bases, with 12 bases sitting between them. Germline lookup yields CDR1 SGHTA and CDR2 FQGNSA. The CDR3 loop spans 15 amino acids.

The chain links TRBV2 to TRBJ1-2; D might be TRBD1 (6 bases). This CDR3 is 14 amino acids long. Germline V gives CDR1 SNHLY, CDR2 FYNNEI. The germline V and J ends were trimmed by 4 bases and 5 bases, with 14 bases remaining between them. The CDR3 sequence is CASSGGRETYGYTF. CDR3 bases: TGTGCCAGCAGTGGGGGGCGGGAGACTTATGGCTACACCTTC.

This clone has at least ten counts. The genes are TRBV3-1 (or the pseudogene TRBV3-2) and TRBJ2-5; 9 bases are a match to TRBD1. Germline-derived CDR1 and CDR2 are LGHDT and YNNKEL (reference sequence). The CDR3 runs 15 residues. Losses at the gene ends were 3 bases for V and 2 bases for J; bases not matched to a gene: 4. CDR3 residues: CASSQGTGNQETQYF. CDR3 nucleotide sequence: TGTGCCAGCAGCCAGGGGACAGGGAATCAAGAGACCCAGTACTTC.

The chain recombines TRBV11-2 with TRBJ1-1; D is uncertain. Germline V gene lookup returns CDR1 SGHAT and CDR2 FQNNGV. The length of the CDR3 is 13 residues. The V and J ends lost 0 bases and 4 bases respectively, with 6 bases between them. CDR3 nucleotide sequence: TGTGCCAGCAGCTTAGACCGGAGCACTGAAGCTTTCTTT. Amino acid sequence: CASSLDRSTEAFF.

This chain connects TRBV12-5 to TRBJ1-1; perhaps TRBD1 as D (6 bases). The CDR3 sequence is 15 residues long. The V end lost 2 bases, the J end lost 3 bases, and 13 bases lay between the germline ends. CDR1 is LGHNT, CDR2 FRNRAP, per germline. The CDR3 DNA reads TGTGCTAGTGGTTTGACACTGTCAGGGGACACTGAAGCTTTCTTT. Translating it yields CASGLTLSGDTEAFF.

The chain joins TRBV7-2 to TRBJ2-2, with TRBD1 matching over 10 bases. V was clipped by 2 bases and J by 9 bases; unmatched bases: 6. This CDR3 has 15 residues. CDR1 SGHTA and CDR2 FQGNSA come from the germline V gene. The CDR3 DNA reads TGTGCCAGCAGCTTACCCGGGACAGGGGTCCGGGAGCTGTTTTTT. Residues: CASSLPGTGVRELFF.

This clone was recorded a few times. V gene TRBV20-1 combines with J gene TRBJ1-2, with TRBD1 identical over 8 bases. CDR1 DFQATT and CDR2 SNEGSKA come from the germline V gene (reference sequence). The CDR3 length is 12 residues. The J segment lost 5 bases and the V segment lost 3 bases, leaving 2 bases of the junction unmatched. CDR3 loop: CSASGTGYGYTF. For the CDR3, the DNA is TGCAGTGCTAGTGGGACAGGTTATGGCTACACCTTC.

The chain links TRBV2 to TRBJ2-3; possible D gene TRBD1, 5 bases. Trimming took off 8 bases at V and 0 bases at J, with 12 bases between the two ends. The CDR3 contains 14 residues. The germline CDR1 and CDR2 sequences are SNHLY and FYNNEI. The CDR3: CASGRQTSTDTQYF. The CDR3 DNA is TGTGCCAGCGGCCGACAGACTAGCACAGATACGCAGTATTTT. Filled out from reference TRBV2 and TRBJ2-3, the complete variable domain reads EPEVTQTPSHQVTQMGQEVILRCVPISNHLYFYWYRQILGQKVEFLVSFYNNEISEKSEIFDDQFSVERPDGSNFTLKIRSTKLEDSAMYFCASGRQTSTDTQYFGPGTRLTVL.

Only a few counts were recorded for this clone. The chain employs TRBV11-2 and TRBJ1-2, with 7 nucleotides matching TRBD1. This CDR3 is built from 13 residues. With V trimmed by 8 bases and J by 6 bases, 9 bases remained unmatched. The germline V gene has CDR1 SGHAT and CDR2 FQNNGV. The DNA of the CDR3 is TGTGCCAGCGGCCTGGGACAGATTGATGGCTACACCTTC. As protein: CASGLGQIDGYTF.

This chain uses TRBV4-3 with TRBJ1-6; the D is unclear. Per the germline V gene, CDR1 is LGHNA and CDR2 is YSLEER. The V end lost 3 bases, the J end lost 7 bases, and 13 bases lay between the germline ends. The CDR3 runs 15 residues. This CDR3 reads CASSQQSGTNSPLHF. The CDR3 DNA follows: TGCGCCAGCAGCCAGCAATCGGGAACGAATTCACCCCTCCACTTT.

V usage is TRBV6-5 and J usage is TRBJ1-2, with TRBD1 as a possible D gene (5 bases). CDR1 is MNHEY and CDR2 is SVGAGI in the germline V gene. Trimming cost V 8 bases and J 6 bases, with 16 bases left between them. This CDR3 contains 13 residues. The CDR3 is CASGRPEGDGYTF. The CDR3 DNA follows: TGTGCCAGCGGGCGACCAGAAGGGGATGGCTACACCTTC.

CDR3 region: CASSPQQNSPLHF. The CDR3 DNA reads as TGTGCCAGCAGCCCCCAACAGAATTCACCCCTCCACTTT. This chain connects TRBV7-9 to TRBJ1-6; unclear D gene. V dropped 5 bases and J dropped 7 bases, with 9 bases sitting between them. The CDR3 extends over 13 amino acids. The germline gives CDR1 SEHNR, CDR2 FQNEAQ (reference sequence).